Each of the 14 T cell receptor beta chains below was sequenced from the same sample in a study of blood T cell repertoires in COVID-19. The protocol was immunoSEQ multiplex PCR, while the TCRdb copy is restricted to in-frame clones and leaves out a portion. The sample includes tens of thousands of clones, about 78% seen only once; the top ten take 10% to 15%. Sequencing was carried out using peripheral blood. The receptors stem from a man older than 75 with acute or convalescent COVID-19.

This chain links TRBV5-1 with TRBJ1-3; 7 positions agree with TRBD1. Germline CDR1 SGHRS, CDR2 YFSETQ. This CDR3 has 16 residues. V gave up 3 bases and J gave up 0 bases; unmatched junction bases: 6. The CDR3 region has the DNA TGCGCCAGCAGCTCCCGACAGGGCCGCTCTGGAAACACCATATATTTT. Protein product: CASSSRQGRSGNTIYF.

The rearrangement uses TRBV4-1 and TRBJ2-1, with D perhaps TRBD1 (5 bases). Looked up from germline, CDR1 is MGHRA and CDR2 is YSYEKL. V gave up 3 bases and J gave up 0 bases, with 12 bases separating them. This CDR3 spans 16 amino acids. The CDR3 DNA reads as TGCGCCAGCAGCCAGGTAGGGGCGAGCTCCTACAATGAGCAGTTCTTC. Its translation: CASSQVGASSYNEQFF.

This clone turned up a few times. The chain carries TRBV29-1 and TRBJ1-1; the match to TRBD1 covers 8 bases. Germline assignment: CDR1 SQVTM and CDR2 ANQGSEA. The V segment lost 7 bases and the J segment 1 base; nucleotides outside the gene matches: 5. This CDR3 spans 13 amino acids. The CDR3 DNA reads TGCAGCGGCAGGACAGGGACGAACACTGAAGCTTTCTTT. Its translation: CSGRTGTNTEAFF.

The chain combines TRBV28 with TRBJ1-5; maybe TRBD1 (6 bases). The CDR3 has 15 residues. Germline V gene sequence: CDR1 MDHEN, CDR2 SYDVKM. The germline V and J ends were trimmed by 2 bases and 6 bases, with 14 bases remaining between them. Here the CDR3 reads CASSLRGGLSQPQHF. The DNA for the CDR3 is TGTGCCAGCAGTTTAAGGGGGGGCTTAAGTCAGCCCCAGCATTTT.

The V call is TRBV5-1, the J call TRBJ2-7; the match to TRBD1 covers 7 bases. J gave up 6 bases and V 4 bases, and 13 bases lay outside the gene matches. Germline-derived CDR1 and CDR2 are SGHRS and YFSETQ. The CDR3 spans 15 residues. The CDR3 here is CASSPPDRRVGEQYF. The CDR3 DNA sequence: TGCGCCAGCAGCCCCCCGGACAGGCGAGTCGGCGAGCAGTACTTC.

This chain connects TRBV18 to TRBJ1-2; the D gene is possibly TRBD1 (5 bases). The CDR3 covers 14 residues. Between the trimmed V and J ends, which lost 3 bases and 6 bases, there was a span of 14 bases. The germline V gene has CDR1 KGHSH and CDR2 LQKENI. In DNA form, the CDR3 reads TGTGCCAGCTCACCCGCCCAGGGCTTTAATGGCTACACCTTC. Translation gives CASSPAQGFNGYTF.

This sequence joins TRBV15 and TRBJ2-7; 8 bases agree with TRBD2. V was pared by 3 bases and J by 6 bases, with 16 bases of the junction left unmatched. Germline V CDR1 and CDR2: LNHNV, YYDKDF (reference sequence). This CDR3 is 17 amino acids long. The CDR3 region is CATSSRPPGGLWGEQYF. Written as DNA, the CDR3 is TGTGCCACCAGCAGTCGTCCGCCGGGGGGGCTTTGGGGCGAGCAGTACTTC.

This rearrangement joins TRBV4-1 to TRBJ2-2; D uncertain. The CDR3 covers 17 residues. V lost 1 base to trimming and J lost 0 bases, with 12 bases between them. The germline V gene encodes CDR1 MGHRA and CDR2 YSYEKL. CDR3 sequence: CASSQGAVTPNTGELFF. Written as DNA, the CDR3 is TGCGCCAGCAGCCAAGGGGCCGTGACACCGAACACCGGGGAGCTGTTTTTT.

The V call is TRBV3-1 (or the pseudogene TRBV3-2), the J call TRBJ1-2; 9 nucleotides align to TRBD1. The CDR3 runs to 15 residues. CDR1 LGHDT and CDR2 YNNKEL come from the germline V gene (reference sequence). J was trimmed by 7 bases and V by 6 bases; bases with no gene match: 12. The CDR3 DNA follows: TGTGCCAGCAGACCACACGGGGACAGGGTTGGTGGCTACACCTTC. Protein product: CASRPHGDRVGGYTF.

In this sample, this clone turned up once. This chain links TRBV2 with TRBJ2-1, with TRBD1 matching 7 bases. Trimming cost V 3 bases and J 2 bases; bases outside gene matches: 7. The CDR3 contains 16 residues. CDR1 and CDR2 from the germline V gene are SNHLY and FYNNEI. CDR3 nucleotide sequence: TGTGCCAGCAGTGATACAGGGGATAAGACCTACAATGAGCAGTTCTTC. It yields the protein CASSDTGDKTYNEQFF. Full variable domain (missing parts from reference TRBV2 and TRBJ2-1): EPEVTQTPSHQVTQMGQEVILRCVPISNHLYFYWYRQILGQKVEFLVSFYNNEISEKSEIFDDQFSVERPDGSNFTLKIRSTKLEDSAMYFCASSDTGDKTYNEQFFGPGTRLTVL.

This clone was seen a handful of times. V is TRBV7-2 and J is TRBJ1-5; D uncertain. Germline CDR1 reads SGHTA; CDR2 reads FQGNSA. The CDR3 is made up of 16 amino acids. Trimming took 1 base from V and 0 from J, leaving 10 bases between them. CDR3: CASSLVGGNSNQPQHF. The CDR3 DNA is TGTGCCAGCAGCTTAGTCGGAGGGAATAGCAATCAGCCCCAGCATTTT.

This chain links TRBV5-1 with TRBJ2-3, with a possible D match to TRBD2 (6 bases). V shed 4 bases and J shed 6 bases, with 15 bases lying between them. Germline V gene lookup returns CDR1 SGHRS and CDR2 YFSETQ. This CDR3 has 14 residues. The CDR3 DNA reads TGCGCCAGCAGCCGGGACTCCCCCGCGGATACGCAGTATTTT. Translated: CASSRDSPADTQYF.

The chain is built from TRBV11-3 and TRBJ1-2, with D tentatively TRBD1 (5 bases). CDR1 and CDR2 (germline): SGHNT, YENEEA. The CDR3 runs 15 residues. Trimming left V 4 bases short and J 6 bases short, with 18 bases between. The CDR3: CASSSRGGAVDGYTF. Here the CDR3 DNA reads TGTGCCAGCAGCTCTCGGGGGGGAGCGGTCGATGGCTACACCTTC.

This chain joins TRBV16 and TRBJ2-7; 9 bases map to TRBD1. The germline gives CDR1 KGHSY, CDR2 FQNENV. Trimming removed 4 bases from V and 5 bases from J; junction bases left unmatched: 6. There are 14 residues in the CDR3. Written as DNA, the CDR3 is TGTGCCAGCAGCCCCGGGACAGGGACCCACGAGCAGTACTTC. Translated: CASSPGTGTHEQYF.